This T cell receptor (beta chain) was identified in a study of shared clonotypes between healthy human individuals. Across the study: Each donor's CD8 memory used one plate, CD8 naive two, each CD4 subset three.

The CDR3 covers 17 residues. Germline CDR1 and CDR2: LGHNA and YNFKEQ. V shed 0 bases and J shed 4 bases, with 15 bases lying between them. Using immunoSEQ multiplex PCR, the repertoire was profiled, and TCRdb retains in-frame clones only, with some absent. The sample holds fewer than 1.4 million clones; about 84% are singletons and the top ten take 0.55% to 0.7%. Broader study findings: The small donor group covered limited genetic and exposure diversity. Researchers found naive subsets generally carried larger estimated richness than memory subsets.

Every donor, a Caucasian adult, lived in Nashville, Tennessee. As for this clone: The antigen is unknown.

The rearrangement links TRBV4-2 to TRBJ2-2; D unclear. Input material: memory CD4+ T cells from PBMCs. Subset specified: CD45RA-negative fraction. The TCR sequence derives from a man aged 18 to 30 in good health. Some clones in this sample may be carry-over from other donors' samples. CDR3 in DNA: TGTGCCAGCAGCCAAGATTTAGCCGTCCGCGGCACCGGGGAGCTGTTTTTT. Residues: CASSQDLAVRGTGELFF.